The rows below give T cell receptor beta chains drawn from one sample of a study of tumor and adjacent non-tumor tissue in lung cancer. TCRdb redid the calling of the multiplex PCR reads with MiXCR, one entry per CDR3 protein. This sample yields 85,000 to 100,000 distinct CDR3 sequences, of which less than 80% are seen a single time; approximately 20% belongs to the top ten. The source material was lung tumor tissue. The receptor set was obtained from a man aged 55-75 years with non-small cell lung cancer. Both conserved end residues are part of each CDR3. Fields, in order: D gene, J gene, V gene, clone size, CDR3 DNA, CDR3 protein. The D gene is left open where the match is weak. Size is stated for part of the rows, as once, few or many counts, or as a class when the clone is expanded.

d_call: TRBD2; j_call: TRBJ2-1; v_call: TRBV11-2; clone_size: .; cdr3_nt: TGTGACAGCAGCTTAGGGACTAGCGGGAGGTGGCGGCATGATAAGTTCTTC; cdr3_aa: CDSSLGTSGRWRHDKFF
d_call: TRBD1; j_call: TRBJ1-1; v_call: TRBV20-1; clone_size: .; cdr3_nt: TGCAGTGCTAGAGACCCAAGACAGGGGGCGGGTGTGAATACTAAAGCTTTCTTT; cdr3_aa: CSARDPRQGAGVNTKAFF
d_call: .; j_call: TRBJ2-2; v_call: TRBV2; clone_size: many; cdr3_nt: TGTGCCAGCAGTGCCCGATCATCACCGAACACCGGGGAGCTGTTTTTT; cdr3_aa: CASSARSSPNTGELFF
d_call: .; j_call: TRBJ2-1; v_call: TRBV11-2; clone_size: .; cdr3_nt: TGTGCCAGCCGCCCGCACCGGGGGATGAGGTACGAGCAGTTCTTC; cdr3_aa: CASRPHRGMRYEQFF
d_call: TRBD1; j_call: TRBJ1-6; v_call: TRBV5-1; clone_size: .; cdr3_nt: TGCTCCAGCAGCATGGGACAGGGAGGCAATTCACCCCTCCACTTT; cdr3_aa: CSSSMGQGGNSPLHF
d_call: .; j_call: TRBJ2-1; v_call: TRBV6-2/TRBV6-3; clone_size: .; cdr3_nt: TGTGCCAGCAGTTACTCAAGGGGGAAGTCACCCGGGGACAATGAGCAGTTCTTC; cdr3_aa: CASSYSRGKSPGDNEQFF
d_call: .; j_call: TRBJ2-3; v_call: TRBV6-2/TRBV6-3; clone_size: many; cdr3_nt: TGTGCCAGCAGCGACAAGAGTGATACGCAGTATTTT; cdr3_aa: CASSDKSDTQYF
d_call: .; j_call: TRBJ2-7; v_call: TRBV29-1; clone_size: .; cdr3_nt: TGCAGCATTGCTACAGAGCCCCACGAGCAGTGCTTC; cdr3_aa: CSIATEPHEQCF
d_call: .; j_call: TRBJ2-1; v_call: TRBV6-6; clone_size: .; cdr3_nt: TGTGACAGCAGTTATTTTACCGGGATGGACAATGAGCAGTTCTTC; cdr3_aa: CDSSYFTGMDNEQFF
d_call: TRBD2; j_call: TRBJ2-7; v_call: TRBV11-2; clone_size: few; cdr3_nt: TGTGCCAGCAGCTTAGATCTTCTAGCGGGACAAAGATGGGGCGTCGAGCAGTACTTC; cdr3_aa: CASSLDLLAGQRWGVEQYF
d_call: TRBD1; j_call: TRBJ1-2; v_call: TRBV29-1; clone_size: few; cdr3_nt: TGCAGCGTTACAGGGGGCACCAACTATGTCTACACCTTC; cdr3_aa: CSVTGGTNYVYTF
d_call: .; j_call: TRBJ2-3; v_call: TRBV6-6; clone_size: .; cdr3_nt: TGTGCCAGCAAGGCAATGGGTGGCACAGATACTCAGTATTTT; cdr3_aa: CASKAMGGTDTQYF
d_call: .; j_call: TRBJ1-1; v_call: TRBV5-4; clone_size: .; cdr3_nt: TGTGCCAGCAGCTGGGGGGGGTCCACTGAGGCTTTCTTT; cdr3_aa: CASSWGGSTEAFF
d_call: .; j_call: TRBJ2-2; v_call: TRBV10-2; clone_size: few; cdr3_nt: TGCGCCAGCAGTGGTAGCGGCAGGAGCACCGGGGGGCTGTTTTTT; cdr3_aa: CASSGSGRSTGGLFF
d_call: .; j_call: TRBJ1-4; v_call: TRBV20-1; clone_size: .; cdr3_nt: TGCAGCGTGCCAGGCCCAAATGAAAAACTGTTATTT; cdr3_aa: CSVPGPNEKLLF
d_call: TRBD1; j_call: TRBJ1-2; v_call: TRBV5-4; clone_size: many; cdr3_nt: TGTGCCAGCAGCCCGGGGACAGGGAGTAGAGGCTACACCTTC; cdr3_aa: CASSPGTGSRGYTF
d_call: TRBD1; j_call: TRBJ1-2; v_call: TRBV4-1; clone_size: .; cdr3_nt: TGCGCCAACAACCAAGGTCGGCAGGGGGCATATGGCTACACCTTC; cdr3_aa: CANNQGRQGAYGYTF
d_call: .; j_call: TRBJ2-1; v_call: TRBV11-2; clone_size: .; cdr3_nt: TGTGCCAGCAGCTTAATCGGGAGTTTGACTCATGAGCAGTTCTTC; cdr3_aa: CASSLIGSLTHEQFF
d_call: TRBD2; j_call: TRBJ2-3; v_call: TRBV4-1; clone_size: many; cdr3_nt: TGCGCCAGCAGCCAAGTGGCAGTAGCGGGGCAAGATACGCAGTATTTT; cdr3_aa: CASSQVAVAGQDTQYF
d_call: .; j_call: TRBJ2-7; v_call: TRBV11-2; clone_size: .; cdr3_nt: TGTGCCAGCAGTCCACAAGTGGGTCTCTACGAGCAGTACTTC; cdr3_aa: CASSPQVGLYEQYF
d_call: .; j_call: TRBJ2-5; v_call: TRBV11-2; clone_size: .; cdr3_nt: TGTGCCAGCAGCTCGGGGACCTCCCCAGAGCTAGAGACCCAGTACTTC; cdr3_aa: CASSSGTSPELETQYF
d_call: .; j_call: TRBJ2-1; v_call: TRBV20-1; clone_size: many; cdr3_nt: TGCAGTGCTAGACCGTCGAGCTCCTACAATGAGCAGTTCTTC; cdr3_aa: CSARPSSSYNEQFF
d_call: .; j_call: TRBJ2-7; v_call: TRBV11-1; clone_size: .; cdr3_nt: TGTGCCAGCAGCTTCGACTCCGCTGTCGGCTCCACCGAGCAGTACTTC; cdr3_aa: CASSFDSAVGSTEQYF
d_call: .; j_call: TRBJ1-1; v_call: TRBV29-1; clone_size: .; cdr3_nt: TGCAGCGCTGTACTAGGGCTGAACACTGAAGCCTTCTTT; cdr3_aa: CSAVLGLNTEAFF
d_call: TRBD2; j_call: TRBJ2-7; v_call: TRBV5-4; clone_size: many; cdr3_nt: TGTGCCAGCAGCCTCGGGACAGCGGGACTAGCGGGCTACGAGCAGTACTTC; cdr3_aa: CASSLGTAGLAGYEQYF
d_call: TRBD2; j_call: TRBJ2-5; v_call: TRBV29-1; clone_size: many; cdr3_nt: TGCAGCGTTGGTGTAGCGGGAGGCCGACAAGGGACCCAGTACTTC; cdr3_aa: CSVGVAGGRQGTQYF
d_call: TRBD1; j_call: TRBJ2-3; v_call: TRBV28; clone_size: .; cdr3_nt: TGTTCCACGACCCGGACAGGAGTAGGCAATCAGCCCCAGTATTTT; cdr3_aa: CSTTRTGVGNQPQYF
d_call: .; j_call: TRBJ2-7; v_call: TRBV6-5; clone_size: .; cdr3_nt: TGTGCCAGTAGTTATCAGGGTTGTTACGAGCAGTACTTC; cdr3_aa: CASSYQGCYEQYF
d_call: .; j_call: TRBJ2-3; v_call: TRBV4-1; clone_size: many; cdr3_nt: TGCGCCAGCAGTCTCGGGACTTTCAGCACAGATACGCAGTATTTT; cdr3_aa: CASSLGTFSTDTQYF
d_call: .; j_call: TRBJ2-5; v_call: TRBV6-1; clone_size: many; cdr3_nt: TGTGCCAGCAGTCCTCTAATTGGCGGGCAGCCAAAAGAGACCCAGTACTTC; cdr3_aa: CASSPLIGGQPKETQYF
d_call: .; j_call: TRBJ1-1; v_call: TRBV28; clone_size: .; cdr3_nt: TGTGGCAGCACCCTGACAACTGAAACTTTCTTT; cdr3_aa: CGSTLTTETFF
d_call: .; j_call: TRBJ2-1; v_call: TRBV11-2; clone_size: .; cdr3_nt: TGTACCAGCAGCTTAATGGGGGAACTGCTTTACCGAGGGGAGCAGTTCTTC; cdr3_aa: CTSSLMGELLYRGEQFF